The rows below give T cell receptor beta chains drawn from one sample of a study of blood T cell repertoires in COVID-19. The method was immunoSEQ multiplex PCR; TCRdb's version includes in-frame clones alone and lacks a portion of them. The data show approximately 200,000 clones, around nine tenths seen once. The specimen was peripheral blood. All receptors derive from a man aged 60-69 years who had recovered from COVID-19. The CDR3 runs from the conserved cysteine through the conserved F or W. The D gene is left open where the match is weak. Only some rows state a clone size, as once, few, many or a class for expanded clones.

d_gene,j_gene,abundance,v_gene,CDR3nt,CDR3aa
.,TRBJ2-5,.,TRBV4-1,TGCGCCAGCAGCCCCCTCCCGACAGGCAAACAAGAGACCCAGTACTTC,CASSPLPTGKQETQYF
.,TRBJ2-1,.,TRBV30,TGTGCCTGGGAGCGGTCCACGGAGCAGTTCTTC,CAWERSTEQFF
TRBD2,TRBJ2-5,.,TRBV19,TGTGTCAGTAGTAAATCTAGCGGTTCTCATCAAGAGACCCAGTACTTC,CVSSKSSGSHQETQYF
.,TRBJ2-3,once,TRBV6-4,TGTGCCAGCAGTAATAGCGTAGCAGATACGCAGTATTTT,CASSNSVADTQYF
TRBD1,TRBJ2-6,.,TRBV24-1,TGTGCCACCAGTTCGCCGGGACAGGGCGGATCCGGGGCCAACGTCCTGACTTTC,CATSSPGQGGSGANVLTF
.,TRBJ1-6,.,TRBV30,TGTGCCTGGCTGAACCGGGACTACTATAATTCACCCCTCCACTTT,CAWLNRDYYNSPLHF
.,TRBJ2-2,.,TRBV24-1,TGTGCCACCAGCGATTCTACGGTCGACAGGCACACCGGGGAGCTGTTTTTT,CATSDSTVDRHTGELFF
.,TRBJ2-1,.,TRBV5-1,TGCGCCAGCAGCTCCCCCGAGCCGTACAATGAGCAGTTCTTC,CASSSPEPYNEQFF
TRBD2,TRBJ2-2,.,TRBV6-2/TRBV6-3,TGTGCCAGCAGTGACGGGACTAGCAGCCCCGGCGGGGAGCTGTTTTTT,CASSDGTSSPGGELFF
TRBD2,TRBJ2-1,.,TRBV27,TGTGCCAGCACACTAACGGGACTAGCGGGTAAGAGCTCCTACAATGAGCAGTTCTTC,CASTLTGLAGKSSYNEQFF
.,TRBJ2-7,.,TRBV7-6,TGTGCCAGCAGCTTGGGGAGTTCCGGACTCCACTACGAGCAGTACTTC,CASSLGSSGLHYEQYF
.,TRBJ2-3,.,TRBV5-6,TGTGCCAGCAGCCCGCGCCGGGGAGATACGCAGTATTTT,CASSPRRGDTQYF
TRBD1,TRBJ2-2,.,TRBV6-6,TGTGCCAGCAGATCCACAGGGGCCGCTTCACTTGAGCTGTTTTTT,CASRSTGAASLELFF
TRBD1,TRBJ1-1,.,TRBV30,TGTGCTCTCGAGGAGGGGACAGGGGGCCTGCTTAACACTGAAGCTTTCTTT,CALEEGTGGLLNTEAFF
.,TRBJ2-1,few,TRBV10-3,TGTGCCACCATGGAGGACTTAGCCGATGAGCAGTTCTTC,CATMEDLADEQFF
.,TRBJ2-2,.,TRBV10-1,TGCGCCAGCAGTGGACAGACGAACACCGGGGAGCTGTTTTTT,CASSGQTNTGELFF
.,TRBJ1-2,.,TRBV28,TGTGCCAGCAGTTTTCCGTCCTACGGACAGCATGGCTACACCTTC,CASSFPSYGQHGYTF
.,TRBJ2-3,.,TRBV19,TGTGCCAGTAGTATTCGGGCAGGGGCCACAGATACGCAGTATTTT,CASSIRAGATDTQYF
.,TRBJ2-1,.,TRBV5-3,TGTGCCAGAAGCTCGCCCTCCGACAGGTATTCGTTCGATGAGCAGTTCTTC,CARSSPSDRYSFDEQFF
TRBD1,TRBJ1-6,once,TRBV30,TGTGCCTGGAGCGGGGACAGCGATAATTCACCCCTCCACTTT,CAWSGDSDNSPLHF
TRBD2,TRBJ2-5,.,TRBV7-3,TGTGCCAGCAGCCCCGGGGGGCAAGAGACCCAGTACTTC,CASSPGGQETQYF
.,TRBJ1-2,.,TRBV19,TGTGCCAGTAGTATTGTCGGGATACACCTCAACTATGGCTACACCTTC,CASSIVGIHLNYGYTF
TRBD1,TRBJ2-2,.,TRBV18,TGTGCCAGCTCACCACGGGGACAGTTCAATGGGGCCACCGGGGAGCTGTTTTTT,CASSPRGQFNGATGELFF
.,TRBJ2-5,.,TRBV5-6,TGTGCCAGCAGCTTGGAGGGGATGGCCCAGTACTTC,CASSLEGMAQYF
TRBD2,TRBJ2-1,.,TRBV7-7,TGTGCCAGCAGCTTAGGGCTAGCGGGAAGCAATGAGCAGTTCTTC,CASSLGLAGSNEQFF
TRBD1,TRBJ1-5,.,TRBV5-6,TGTGCCAGCAGCTCCCGGACAGGGGGCATTCAGCCCCAGCATTTT,CASSSRTGGIQPQHF
.,TRBJ2-2,.,TRBV5-1,TGCGCCAGCAGCCCGTACTCCTTGAACACCGGGGAGCTGTTTTTT,CASSPYSLNTGELFF
TRBD1,TRBJ1-2,.,TRBV6-1,TGTGCCAGCAGCGAACCGGCAGGGGGACAACTCTCCTATGGCTACACCTTC,CASSEPAGGQLSYGYTF
TRBD2,TRBJ2-7,.,TRBV7-2,TGTGCCAGCAGCTCCGGGACTAGCGGGGGGGCTTTGGTCTACGAGCAGTACTTC,CASSSGTSGGALVYEQYF
.,TRBJ2-6,.,TRBV29-1,TGCAGCGAGAGACAGGTTTTAGGTGGGGCCAACGTCCTGACTTTC,CSERQVLGGANVLTF
TRBD1,TRBJ1-2,.,TRBV5-4,TGTGCCAGCAGCTCACTACAGGGGGCTCGACCGTATGGCTACACCTTC,CASSSLQGARPYGYTF
TRBD2,TRBJ2-7,.,TRBV9,TGTGCCAGCAGCGAAAGCGGGAGGGCCTACGAGCAGTACTTC,CASSESGRAYEQYF
.,TRBJ1-1,.,TRBV7-9,TGTGCCAGCAGCTTATATCTTGGCGGCCACACTGAAGCTTTCTTT,CASSLYLGGHTEAFF
.,TRBJ1-1,.,TRBV12-3/TRBV12-4,TGTGCCAGCAGTTACCGGGTAGGCACTGAAGCTTTCTTT,CASSYRVGTEAFF
.,TRBJ2-1,.,TRBV19,TGTGCCAGTAGAAAAAACAGGGAGATAGCCAATGAGCAGTTCTTC,CASRKNREIANEQFF
.,TRBJ2-2,.,TRBV7-2,TGTGCCAGCAGCTTGTCCGGGACTTCCACCGGGGAGCTGTTTTTT,CASSLSGTSTGELFF
TRBD1,TRBJ1-2,.,TRBV4-2,TGTGCCAGCAGCCAAACCCGGGACAGCTATGGCTACACCTTC,CASSQTRDSYGYTF
.,TRBJ2-3,few,TRBV11-3,TGTGCCAGCAGCTTATCGGGGTCTGGGCTGACAGATACGCAGTATTTT,CASSLSGSGLTDTQYF
TRBD2,TRBJ2-2,.,TRBV9,TGTGCCAGCAGCGGACTAGCGGGAGAAGGCGGGGAGCTGTTTTTT,CASSGLAGEGGELFF
.,TRBJ2-7,.,TRBV7-3,TGTGCCAGCAGCCGCGGGATCGCCTACGAGCAGTACTTC,CASSRGIAYEQYF
.,TRBJ1-2,.,TRBV4-2,TGTGCCAGCAGCCAAGGTGCGGCGAACTATGGCTACACCTTC,CASSQGAANYGYTF
.,TRBJ2-1,.,TRBV12-5,TGTGCTAGTGGTCTTAACTACAATGAGCAGTTCTTC,CASGLNYNEQFF
TRBD1,TRBJ2-5,once,TRBV18,TGTGCCAGCTCACCTCCCGGGACAGGGTACGAGACCCAGTACTTC,CASSPPGTGYETQYF
TRBD2,TRBJ2-5,.,TRBV5-1,TGCGCCAGCAGGGGACTAGCGGGGACCCAAGAGACCCAGTACTTC,CASRGLAGTQETQYF
TRBD2,TRBJ2-5,.,TRBV5-1,TGCGCCAGCAGGAGCGGAGCGGGAGCGGAGACCCAGTACTTC,CASRSGAGAETQYF
TRBD1,TRBJ1-4,.,TRBV28,TGTGCCAGCCAGGGGGCGACTAATGAAAAACTGTTTTTT,CASQGATNEKLFF
.,TRBJ2-7,.,TRBV3-1/TRBV3-2,TGTGCCAGCAGCCAGGGGCAGGGTTACGAGCAGTACTTC,CASSQGQGYEQYF
TRBD2,TRBJ2-3,few,TRBV11-2,TGTGCCAGCAGCCCCGGGCTAGCGGGGGTTCGCACAGATACGCAGTATTTT,CASSPGLAGVRTDTQYF
TRBD2,TRBJ2-7,few,TRBV28,TGTGCCAGCAGTCGCACATCTAGCGGGGGCTACGAGCAGTACTTC,CASSRTSSGGYEQYF
.,TRBJ2-5,.,TRBV2,TGTGCCAGCAGAACCGGGGAGACCCAGTACTTC,CASRTGETQYF
.,TRBJ1-2,few,TRBV4-1,TGCGCCAGCAGCGGGAGCTATGGCTACACCTTC,CASSGSYGYTF
.,TRBJ1-6,.,TRBV30,TGTGCCTGGAGGCACCCAGGTAGTAATTCACCCCTCCACTTT,CAWRHPGSNSPLHF
TRBD1,TRBJ1-1,.,TRBV28,TGTGCCAGCAGTTCCGCGGGGACAGGGTCCACTGAAGCTTTCTTT,CASSSAGTGSTEAFF
.,TRBJ2-4,.,TRBV19,TGTGCCAGTAGTATAGGCGGACATCTCCGGCCCATTCAGTACTTC,CASSIGGHLRPIQYF
.,TRBJ1-1,.,TRBV3-1/TRBV3-2,TGTGCCAGCAGCCAAGATGTCAGTCGGGGGGCTGAAGCTTTCTTT,CASSQDVSRGAEAFF
.,TRBJ2-2,once,TRBV7-2,TGTGCCAGCAGCTTAGTAACGAACACCGGGGAGCTGTTTTTT,CASSLVTNTGELFF
.,TRBJ1-4,.,TRBV15,TGTGCCACCAGCAGAGGTGCAGGGGAAAAACTGTTTTTT,CATSRGAGEKLFF